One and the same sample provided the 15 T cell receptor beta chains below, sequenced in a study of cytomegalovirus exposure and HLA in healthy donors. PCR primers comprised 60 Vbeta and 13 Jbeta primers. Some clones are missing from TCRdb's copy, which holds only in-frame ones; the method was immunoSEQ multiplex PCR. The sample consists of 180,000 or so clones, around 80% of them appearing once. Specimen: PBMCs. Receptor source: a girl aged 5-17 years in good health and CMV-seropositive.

The CDR3 DNA reads TGTGCCAGCAGCTTGGGGACAGGGTTAAACTATGGCTACACCTTC. Translation gives CASSLGTGLNYGYTF. The V call is TRBV5-4, the J call TRBJ1-2; 8 nucleotides align to TRBD1. The germline V gene encodes CDR1 SGHNT and CDR2 YYREEE (reference sequence). This CDR3 contains 15 residues. The junction had 3 bases not matched to a gene; V was cut back by 0 bases and J by 2 bases.

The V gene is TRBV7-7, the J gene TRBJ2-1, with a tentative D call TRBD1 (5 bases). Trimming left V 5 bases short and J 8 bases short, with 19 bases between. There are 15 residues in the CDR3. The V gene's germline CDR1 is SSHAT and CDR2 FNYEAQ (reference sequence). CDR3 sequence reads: CASSPQSGRVDEQFF. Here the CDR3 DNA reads TGTGCCAGCAGCCCCCAGTCGGGCAGGGTGGATGAGCAGTTCTTC.

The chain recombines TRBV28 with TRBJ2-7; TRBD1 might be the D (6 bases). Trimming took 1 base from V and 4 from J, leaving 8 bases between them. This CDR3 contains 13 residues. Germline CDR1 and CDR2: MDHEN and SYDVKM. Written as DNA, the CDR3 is TGTGCCAGCAGTTTATCTGGACAGTACGAGCAGTACTTC. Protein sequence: CASSLSGQYEQYF.

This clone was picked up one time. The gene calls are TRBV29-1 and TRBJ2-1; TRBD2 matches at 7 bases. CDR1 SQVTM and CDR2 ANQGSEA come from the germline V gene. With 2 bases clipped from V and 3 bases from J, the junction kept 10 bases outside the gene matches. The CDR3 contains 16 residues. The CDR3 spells CSVETTSAGYYNEQFF. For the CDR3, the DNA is TGCAGCGTTGAAACTACGTCAGCGGGGTACTACAATGAGCAGTTCTTC.

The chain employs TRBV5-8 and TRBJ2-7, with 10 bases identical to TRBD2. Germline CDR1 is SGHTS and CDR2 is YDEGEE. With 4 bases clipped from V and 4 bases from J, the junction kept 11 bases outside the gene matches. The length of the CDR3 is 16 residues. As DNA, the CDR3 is TGTGCCAGCAGCCTATACCTAGCGGGAGAGGGATACGAGCAGTACTTC. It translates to CASSLYLAGEGYEQYF.

CDR3 residues: CASSLLDRTSADTQYF. The CDR3, as DNA: TGTGCCAGCAGTTTGTTGGACAGGACGAGCGCAGATACGCAGTATTTT. This chain uses TRBV27 with TRBJ2-3, with 7 nucleotides matching TRBD1. The CDR3 sequence is 16 residues long. Germline values: CDR1 MNHEY, CDR2 SMNVEV (reference sequence). Germline trimming cut 3 bases from V and 4 bases from J; bases unmatched to any gene: 10.

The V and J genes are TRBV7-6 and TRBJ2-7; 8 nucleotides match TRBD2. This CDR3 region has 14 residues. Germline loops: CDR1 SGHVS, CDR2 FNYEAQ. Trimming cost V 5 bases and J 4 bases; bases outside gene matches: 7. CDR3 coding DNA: TGTGCCAGCAGCGAGGCGGGAGGCCTATACGAGCAGTACTTC. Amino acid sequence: CASSEAGGLYEQYF.

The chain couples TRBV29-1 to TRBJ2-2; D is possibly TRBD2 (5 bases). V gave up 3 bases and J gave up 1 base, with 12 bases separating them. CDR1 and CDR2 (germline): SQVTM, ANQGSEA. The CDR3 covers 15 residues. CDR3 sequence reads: CSVDGFGKNTGELFF. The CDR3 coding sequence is TGCAGCGTTGACGGGTTCGGGAAGAACACCGGGGAGCTGTTTTTT.

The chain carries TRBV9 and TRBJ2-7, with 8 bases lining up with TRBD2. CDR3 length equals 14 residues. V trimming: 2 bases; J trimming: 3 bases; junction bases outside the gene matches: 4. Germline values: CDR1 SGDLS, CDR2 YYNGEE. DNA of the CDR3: TGTGCCAGCAGCGTGTCCGGGACTAGCTACGAGCAGTACTTC. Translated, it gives CASSVSGTSYEQYF.

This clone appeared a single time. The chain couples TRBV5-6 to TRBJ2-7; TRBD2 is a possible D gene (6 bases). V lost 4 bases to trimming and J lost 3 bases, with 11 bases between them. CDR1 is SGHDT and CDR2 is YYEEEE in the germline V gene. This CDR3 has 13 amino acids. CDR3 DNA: TGTGCCAGCAGCCCGGGACTTAACTACGAGCAGTACTTC. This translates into CASSPGLNYEQYF.

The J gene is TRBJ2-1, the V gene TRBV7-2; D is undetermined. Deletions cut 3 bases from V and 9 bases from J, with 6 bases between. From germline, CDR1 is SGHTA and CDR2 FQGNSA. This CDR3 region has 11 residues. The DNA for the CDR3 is TGTGCCAGCAGCTTTGGCTTTGAGCAGTTCTTC. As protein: CASSFGFEQFF.

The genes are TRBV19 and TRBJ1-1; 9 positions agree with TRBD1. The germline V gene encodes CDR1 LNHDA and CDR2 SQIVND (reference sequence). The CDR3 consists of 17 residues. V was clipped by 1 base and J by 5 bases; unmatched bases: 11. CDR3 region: CASSIGPGTGTGTEAFF. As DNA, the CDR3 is TGTGCCAGTAGTATAGGGCCCGGGACAGGGACTGGTACTGAAGCTTTCTTT.

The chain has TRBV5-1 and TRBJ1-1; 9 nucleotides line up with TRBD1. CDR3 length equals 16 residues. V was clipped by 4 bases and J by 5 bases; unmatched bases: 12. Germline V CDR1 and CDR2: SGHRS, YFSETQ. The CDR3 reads CASSVTPGQGNTEAFF. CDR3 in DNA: TGCGCCAGCAGCGTGACGCCGGGACAGGGAAATACTGAAGCTTTCTTT.

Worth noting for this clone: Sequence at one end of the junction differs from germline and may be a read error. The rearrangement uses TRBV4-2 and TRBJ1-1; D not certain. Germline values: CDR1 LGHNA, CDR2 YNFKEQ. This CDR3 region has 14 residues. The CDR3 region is CASSQDLQNDGRTF. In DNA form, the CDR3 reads TGTGCCAGCAGCCAAGACTTACAAAACGACGGGAGAACATTT.

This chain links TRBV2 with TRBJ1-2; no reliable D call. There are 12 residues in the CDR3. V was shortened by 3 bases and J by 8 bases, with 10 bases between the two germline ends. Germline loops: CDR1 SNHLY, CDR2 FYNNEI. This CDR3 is CASSESKRGYTF. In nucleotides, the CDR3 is TGTGCCAGCAGTGAGTCTAAGAGGGGCTACACCTTC.